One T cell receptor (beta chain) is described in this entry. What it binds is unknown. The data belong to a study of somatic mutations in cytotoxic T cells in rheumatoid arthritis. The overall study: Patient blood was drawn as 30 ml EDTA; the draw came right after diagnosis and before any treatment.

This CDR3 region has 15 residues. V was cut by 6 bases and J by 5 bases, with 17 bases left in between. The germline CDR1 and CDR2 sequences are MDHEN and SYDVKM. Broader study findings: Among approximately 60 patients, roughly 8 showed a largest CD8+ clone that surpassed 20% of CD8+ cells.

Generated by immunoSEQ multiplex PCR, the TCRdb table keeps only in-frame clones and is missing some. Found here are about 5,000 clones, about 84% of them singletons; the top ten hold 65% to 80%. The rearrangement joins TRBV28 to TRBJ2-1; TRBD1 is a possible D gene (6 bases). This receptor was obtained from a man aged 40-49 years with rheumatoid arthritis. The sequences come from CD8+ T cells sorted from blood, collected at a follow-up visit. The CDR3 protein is CASRPNREINNEQFF. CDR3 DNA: TGTGCCAGCAGGCCCAACAGGGAAATCAACAATGAGCAGTTCTTC.